These T cell receptor beta chains were read from a single sample in a study of cytomegalovirus exposure and HLA in healthy donors. The table came from immunoSEQ multiplex PCR; TCRdb's copy has only in-frame clones and leaves some out. The sample consists of 150,000 to 200,000 clones, around 90% of them appearing once. Sequencing was done on a sample of PBMCs. The receptors shown here come from a woman aged 18-29 years in good health and CMV-seropositive. The CDR3 runs from the conserved cysteine through the conserved F or W. Each record gives: D gene, clone size, J gene, V gene, CDR3 DNA, CDR3 protein. D genes are given only for firm matches. Rows give clone size only sometimes, using once, few, many, or a class for an expanded clone.

TRBD2,-,TRBJ2-3,TRBV7-2,TGTGCCAGCAGCTCCGGACTAGCCGGGGGAGATACGCAGTATTTT,CASSSGLAGGDTQYF
TRBD2,-,TRBJ2-1,TRBV7-2,TGTGCCAGCAGCCCAAAGGCTAGCGGGGGGGTGGAGAATGAGCAGTTCTTC,CASSPKASGGVENEQFF
-,-,TRBJ2-7,TRBV10-1,TGCGCCACTCTAATGTACGAGCAGTACTTC,CATLMYEQYF
TRBD2,-,TRBJ2-2,TRBV7-2,TGTGCCAGCAGCTTAGTCCCGGGAGGCGGGGAGCTGTTTTTT,CASSLVPGGGELFF
-,-,TRBJ2-5,TRBV6-5,TGTGCCAGCAGTTACTCGCGGGGCTTGCGAGAGACCCAGTACTTC,CASSYSRGLRETQYF
TRBD1,-,TRBJ2-5,TRBV4-1,TGCGCCAGCAGCGCGAGACAGGGCACATGGGAGACCCAGTACTTC,CASSARQGTWETQYF
TRBD1,-,TRBJ1-1,TRBV7-9,TGTGCCAGCGCCAGGGGGGCTGGCCCTGAAGCTTTCTTT,CASARGAGPEAFF
TRBD1,-,TRBJ2-7,TRBV30,TGTGCCTGGAGTCCCGGGACAGGGACCTACGAGCAGTACTTC,CAWSPGTGTYEQYF
-,-,TRBJ1-4,TRBV2,TGTGCCAGCAGTGAACGGGTAAACCATGAAAAACTGTTTTTT,CASSERVNHEKLFF
-,-,TRBJ2-5,TRBV7-3,TGTGCCAGCAGCGCCCAGGGAGGTTTTTTAGAGACCCAGTACTTC,CASSAQGGFLETQYF
-,-,TRBJ1-6,TRBV5-1,TGCGCCAGCAGCCCAGATCCAATCAATTCACCCCTCCACTTT,CASSPDPINSPLHF
TRBD1,-,TRBJ2-7,TRBV5-6,TGTGCCAGCAGCCAGGGGGGGACAGGGCCGACCCAGCAGTACTTC,CASSQGGTGPTQQYF
TRBD2,-,TRBJ2-3,TRBV28,TGTGCCAGCAGCAACACCGGACTAGCAGTAGATACGCAGTATTTT,CASSNTGLAVDTQYF
TRBD1,-,TRBJ2-5,TRBV11-1,TGTGCCAGCAGCGATGCCAAGGCGGACAGGGAGACCCAGTACTTC,CASSDAKADRETQYF
TRBD2,-,TRBJ2-2,TRBV2,TGTGCCACGCGACTAGCGGGGGGGTCCGGCGGAGGCGGGGAGCTGTTTTTT,CATRLAGGSGGGGELFF
TRBD1,-,TRBJ2-2,TRBV7-2,TGTGCCAGCAGCTCTCAGACAGGGATGGTCGGCGGGGAGCTGTTTTTT,CASSSQTGMVGGELFF
-,-,TRBJ1-3,TRBV7-7,TGTGCCAGCAGCTTTTCTTCGTCCGGAAACACCATATATTTT,CASSFSSSGNTIYF
-,-,TRBJ1-1,TRBV11-2,TGTGCCAGCAGCTTAGTTCCAGGCGGGGGAACTGAAGCTTTCTTT,CASSLVPGGGTEAFF
-,once,TRBJ1-1,TRBV9,TGTGCCAGCAGCCCGCCCGCCGAGGAGGTGAACACTGAAGCTTTCTTT,CASSPPAEEVNTEAFF
-,-,TRBJ1-2,TRBV14,TGTGCCAGCAGCCAAGTTTGGGCCCCAGCTAACTATGGCTACACCTTC,CASSQVWAPANYGYTF
TRBD2,-,TRBJ2-1,TRBV29-1,TGCAGCGTTGGCGGGGGAGTGAGAAATGAGCAGTTCTTC,CSVGGGVRNEQFF
TRBD1,-,TRBJ1-2,TRBV14,TGTGCCAGCAGCCAACTTCCGGGACAGGGGACAACTAACTATGGCTACACCTTC,CASSQLPGQGTTNYGYTF
TRBD2,-,TRBJ2-3,TRBV25-1,TGTGCCAGCAGTGAAGGGACTAGCGGGAGGTTTGGTACAGATACGCAGTATTTT,CASSEGTSGRFGTDTQYF
TRBD1,-,TRBJ1-4,TRBV16,TGTGCCAGCAGCCACAGGACAGGGGAGGGTGAAAAACTGTTTTTT,CASSHRTGEGEKLFF
-,few,TRBJ1-6,TRBV4-2,TGTGCCAGCAGCCCAATCCCCGCAGGTGGATCACCCCTCCACTTT,CASSPIPAGGSPLHF
-,-,TRBJ1-1,TRBV5-6,TGTGCCAGCAGCTCTCCTGAAAGACGGGTGAACACTGAAGCTTTCTTT,CASSSPERRVNTEAFF
-,-,TRBJ1-1,TRBV9,TGTGCCAGCAGCGTAGGGGCTTCCACTGAAGCTTTCTTT,CASSVGASTEAFF
-,-,TRBJ1-2,TRBV19,TGTGCCAGTAGTATCACAGGGTTTGAAGGCTATGGCTACACCTTC,CASSITGFEGYGYTF
TRBD1,-,TRBJ1-2,TRBV27,TGTGCCAGCAGTACTTACAGGGGGCCTAACTATGGCTACACCTTC,CASSTYRGPNYGYTF
TRBD2,-,TRBJ2-7,TRBV7-2,TGTGCCAGCAGCCAAGGGGATACTAGCGGGGGATCCTACGAGCAGTACTTC,CASSQGDTSGGSYEQYF
-,-,TRBJ1-6,TRBV30,TGTGCCTGGAGGGCTACAGGGTCACCCCTCCACTTT,CAWRATGSPLHF
-,once,TRBJ2-7,TRBV27,TGTGCCAGCAGTTTATCACACTCCTACGAGCAGTACTTC,CASSLSHSYEQYF
TRBD1,-,TRBJ2-7,TRBV18,TGTGCCAGCTCCACGCGGGACAGGGACGAGCAGTACTTC,CASSTRDRDEQYF
TRBD2,-,TRBJ2-3,TRBV7-3,TGTGCCAGCAGCTTAAATGGACTAGCGGGAGGGCCGGATACGCAGTATTTT,CASSLNGLAGGPDTQYF
TRBD1,-,TRBJ1-2,TRBV6-1,TGTGCCAGCCGAGAGGCGACAGGGTTAAGATATGGCTACACCTTC,CASREATGLRYGYTF
TRBD2,-,TRBJ2-7,TRBV27,TGTGCCAGCAGTATTAGCGGGGGCGCCTACTACGAGCAGTACTTC,CASSISGGAYYEQYF
-,-,TRBJ2-4,TRBV28,TGTGCCAGCCGGGGAGCCAAAAACATTCAGTACTTC,CASRGAKNIQYF
-,-,TRBJ1-4,TRBV18,TGTGCCAGCTCACCTCGTGCAACTAATGAAAAACTGTTTTTT,CASSPRATNEKLFF
-,-,TRBJ2-7,TRBV25-1,TGTGCCAGCAGTGTTGACGGACAGAAAGCCTACGAGCAGTACTTC,CASSVDGQKAYEQYF
-,few,TRBJ1-6,TRBV27,TGTGCCAGCAGTTTCTCTAATTCACCCCTCCACTTT,CASSFSNSPLHF
-,-,TRBJ1-1,TRBV30,TGTGCCTGGAGCCGCGATAAACCGACAGGCCCTCGGGCTTTCTTT,CAWSRDKPTGPRAFF
TRBD2,-,TRBJ2-3,TRBV11-3,TGTGCCAGCAGCTTAGGTCGAGGACTAGACACAGATACGCAGTATTTT,CASSLGRGLDTDTQYF
TRBD1,-,TRBJ2-6,TRBV19,TGTGCCAGTAGTACCCGGACAGGCTCTGGGGCCAACGTCCTGACTTTC,CASSTRTGSGANVLTF
TRBD2,-,TRBJ2-5,TRBV6-1,TGTGCCAGCATTCTGGTAGCGGGGTATCGGGAGACCCAGTACTTC,CASILVAGYRETQYF
-,-,TRBJ1-1,TRBV2,TGTGCCAGCAGTGAAGGGAGGAACACTGAAGCTTTCTTT,CASSEGRNTEAFF
TRBD1,-,TRBJ2-7,TRBV19,TGTGCCAGTAGTAGCCGGACAGGGGCCGAGCAGTACTTC,CASSSRTGAEQYF
-,-,TRBJ2-6,TRBV19,TGTGCCAGTAGTAGCAACAGGAAATCACAAAGTCGGGCCAACGTCCTGACTTTC,CASSSNRKSQSRANVLTF
TRBD2,-,TRBJ2-7,TRBV4-2,TGTGCCAGCAGCCAAGACGAAAATAGCGGGGGCTTGAGCTCCTACGAGCAGTACTTC,CASSQDENSGGLSSYEQYF
TRBD1,-,TRBJ1-1,TRBV11-2,TGTGCCAGCAGCTTATCTTATACAGGGGAGGACACTGAAGCTTTCTTT,CASSLSYTGEDTEAFF
TRBD1,-,TRBJ2-1,TRBV6-5,TGTGCCACCGGGACAGGGGAAAATGAGCAGTTCTTC,CATGTGENEQFF
-,-,TRBJ1-2,TRBV6-5,TGTGCCAGCAGTTACAGCGGTTTCGAGGCTGGTCGCTACACCTTC,CASSYSGFEAGRYTF
-,-,TRBJ2-3,TRBV11-2,TGTGCCAGCAGCTTGGGCCCGACAATTGATACGCAGTATTTT,CASSLGPTIDTQYF
-,few,TRBJ2-7,TRBV6-1,TGTGCCAGCAGTGAAGCCTTGGACAGCTCCTACGAGCAGTACTTC,CASSEALDSSYEQYF
-,-,TRBJ2-1,TRBV7-8,TGTGCCAGCAGCGAGCCTCTGAGCTCCTACAATGAGCAGTTCTTC,CASSEPLSSYNEQFF
TRBD1,-,TRBJ2-3,TRBV5-6,TGTGCCAGCAGCTTGGCTTACAGGGGCCCCACAGATACGCAGTATTTT,CASSLAYRGPTDTQYF
TRBD2,-,TRBJ2-7,TRBV19,TGTGCCAGTAGTAAAAGCGGGGCGTACTACGAGCAGTACTTC,CASSKSGAYYEQYF
-,-,TRBJ2-2,TRBV7-9,TGTGCCAGCGATCGGCGGGGTCTTACCGGGGAGCTGTTTTTT,CASDRRGLTGELFF